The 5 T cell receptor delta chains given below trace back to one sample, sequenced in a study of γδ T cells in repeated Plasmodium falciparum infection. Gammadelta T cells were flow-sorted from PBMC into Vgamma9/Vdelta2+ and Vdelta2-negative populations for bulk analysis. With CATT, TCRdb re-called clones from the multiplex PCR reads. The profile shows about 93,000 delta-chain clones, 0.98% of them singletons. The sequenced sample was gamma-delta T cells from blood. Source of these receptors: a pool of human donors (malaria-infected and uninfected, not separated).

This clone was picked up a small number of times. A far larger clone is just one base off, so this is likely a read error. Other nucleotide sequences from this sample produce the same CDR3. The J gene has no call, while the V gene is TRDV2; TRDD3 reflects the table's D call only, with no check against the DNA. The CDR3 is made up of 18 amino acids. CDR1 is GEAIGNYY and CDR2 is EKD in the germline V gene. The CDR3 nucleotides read TGTGCCTGTGACAACTTGGGGGGGATACGCCACTACACCGATAAACTCATTTTT. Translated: CACDNLGGIRHYTDKLIF.

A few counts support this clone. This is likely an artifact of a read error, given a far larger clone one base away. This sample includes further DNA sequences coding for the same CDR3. The chain's CDR3 is CALGRRGISSSDKLIF. CDR3 DNA sequence: TGTGCCCTTGGGCGCCGAGGGATTTCTTCCTCCGATAAACTCATCTTT. V and J are TRDV1 and TRDJ1; D may be TRDD2 (6 bases). TCRdb does not report a J gene; here it was assigned by matching the DNA to germline references. Germline CDR1 TSWWSYY, CDR2 QGS. This CDR3 is built from 16 residues.

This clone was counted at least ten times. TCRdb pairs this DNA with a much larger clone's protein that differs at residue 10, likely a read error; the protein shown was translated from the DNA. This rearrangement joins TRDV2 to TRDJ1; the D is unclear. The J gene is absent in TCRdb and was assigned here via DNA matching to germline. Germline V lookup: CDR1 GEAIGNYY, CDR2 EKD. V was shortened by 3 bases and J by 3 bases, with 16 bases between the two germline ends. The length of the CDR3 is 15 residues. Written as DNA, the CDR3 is TGTGCCTGTGACTATATGGAGGAAGCCGCCGATAAACTCATCTTT. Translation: CACDYMEEAADKLIF.

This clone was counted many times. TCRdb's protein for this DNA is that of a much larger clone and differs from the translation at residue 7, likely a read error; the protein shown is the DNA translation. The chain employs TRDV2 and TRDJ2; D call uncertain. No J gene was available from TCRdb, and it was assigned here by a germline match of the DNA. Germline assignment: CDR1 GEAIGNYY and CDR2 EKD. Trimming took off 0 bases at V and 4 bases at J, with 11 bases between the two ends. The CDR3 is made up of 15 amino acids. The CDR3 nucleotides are TGTGCCTGTGACACCGTAGAGGGACGGACAGCACAACTCTTCTTT. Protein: CACDTVEGRTAQLFF.

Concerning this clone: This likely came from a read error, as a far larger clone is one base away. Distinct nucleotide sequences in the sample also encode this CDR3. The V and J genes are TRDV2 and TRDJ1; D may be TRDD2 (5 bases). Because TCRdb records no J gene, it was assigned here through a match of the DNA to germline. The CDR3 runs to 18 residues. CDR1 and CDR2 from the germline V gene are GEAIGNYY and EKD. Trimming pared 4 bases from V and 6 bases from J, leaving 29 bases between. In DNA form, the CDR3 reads TGTGCCTGTGATCCTTCTCATTCCCGACCGGGTGGCGATAATAAACTCATCTTT. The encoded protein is CACDPSHSRPGGDNKLIF.